This T cell receptor (beta chain) was identified in a study of human T cells and chemical hapten exposure. Turning to the study itself: On the upper back, patch tests were applied with 0.01% DPC and read at 6 days. Small discrepancies in pooled library volume mainly accounted for the varying TCR yields per sample.

A single record per CDR3 protein comes from TCRdb applying MiXCR to the RACE reads. The table includes around 85,000 distinct CDR3 sequences, roughly 13% detected once. This clonotype has ten or more counts. Its antigen is not identified. Time point described: patch test 3, about 24 weeks after DPC sensitization. The treatment is: therapeutic diphenylcyclopropenone sensitization with weekly scalp DPC. Study conclusions and caveats: Patch test score rose with PT1 expanded TCRs, significant at 8, 16, 32, not 4. Expanded TCRs produced significantly more large CDR3 similarity clusters than controls did.

Germline trimming cut 4 bases from V and 2 bases from J; bases unmatched to any gene: 8. Germline-derived CDR1 and CDR2 are DFQATT and SNEGSKA (reference sequence). This CDR3 has 14 residues. The rearrangement links TRBV20-1 to TRBJ2-7; the match to TRBD1 covers 7 bases. The source of this sequence is a woman aged 45-60 years with alopecia areata. Some clones in this sample may be carry-over from other donors' samples. The specimen was whole blood, collected in connection with sensitization to the hapten diphenylcyclopropenone (DPC). CDR3 bases: TGCAGTGCTACCGACAGGGCGGCTCCCTACGAGCAGTACTTC. Translation: CSATDRAAPYEQYF.